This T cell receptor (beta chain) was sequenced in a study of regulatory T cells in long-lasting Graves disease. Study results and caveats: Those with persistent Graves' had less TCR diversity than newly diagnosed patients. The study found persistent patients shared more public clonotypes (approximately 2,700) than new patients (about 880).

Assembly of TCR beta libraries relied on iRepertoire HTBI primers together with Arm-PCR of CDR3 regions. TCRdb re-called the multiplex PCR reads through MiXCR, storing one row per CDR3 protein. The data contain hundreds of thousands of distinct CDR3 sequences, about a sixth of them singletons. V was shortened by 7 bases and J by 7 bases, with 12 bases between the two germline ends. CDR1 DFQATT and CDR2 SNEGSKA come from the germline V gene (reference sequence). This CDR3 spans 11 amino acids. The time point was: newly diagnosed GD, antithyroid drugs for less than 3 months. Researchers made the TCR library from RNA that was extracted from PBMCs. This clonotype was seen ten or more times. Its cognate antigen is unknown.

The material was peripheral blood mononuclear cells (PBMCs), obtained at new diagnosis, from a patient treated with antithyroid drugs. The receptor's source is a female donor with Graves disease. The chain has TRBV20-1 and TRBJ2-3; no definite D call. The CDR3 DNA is TGCAGTGTGAGCGAGCAATATACGCAGTATTTT. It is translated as CSVSEQYTQYF.